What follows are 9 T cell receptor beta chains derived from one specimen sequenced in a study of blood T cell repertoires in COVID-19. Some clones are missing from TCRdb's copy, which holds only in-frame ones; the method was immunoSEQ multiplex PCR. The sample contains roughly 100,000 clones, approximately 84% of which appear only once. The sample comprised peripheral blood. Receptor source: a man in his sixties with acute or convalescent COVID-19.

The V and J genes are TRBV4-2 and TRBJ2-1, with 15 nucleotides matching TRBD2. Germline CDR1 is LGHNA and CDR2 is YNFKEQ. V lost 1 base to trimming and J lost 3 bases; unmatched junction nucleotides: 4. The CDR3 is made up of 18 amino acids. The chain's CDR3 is CASSQGTSGRALYNEQFF. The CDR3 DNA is TGTGCCAGCAGCCAAGGGACTAGCGGGAGGGCCCTCTACAATGAGCAGTTCTTC.

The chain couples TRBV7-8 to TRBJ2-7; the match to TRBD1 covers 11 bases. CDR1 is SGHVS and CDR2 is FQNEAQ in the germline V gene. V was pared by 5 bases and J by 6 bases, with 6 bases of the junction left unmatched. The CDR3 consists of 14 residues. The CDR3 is CASSPRTGGSEQYF. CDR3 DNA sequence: TGTGCCAGCAGCCCGCGGACAGGGGGCTCCGAGCAGTACTTC.

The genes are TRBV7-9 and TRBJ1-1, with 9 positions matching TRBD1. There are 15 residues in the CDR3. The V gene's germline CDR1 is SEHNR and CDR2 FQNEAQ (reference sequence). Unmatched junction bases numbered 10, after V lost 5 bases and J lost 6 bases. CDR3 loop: CASSTTWTGAPEAFF. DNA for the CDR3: TGTGCCAGCAGCACTACATGGACAGGGGCCCCTGAAGCTTTCTTT.

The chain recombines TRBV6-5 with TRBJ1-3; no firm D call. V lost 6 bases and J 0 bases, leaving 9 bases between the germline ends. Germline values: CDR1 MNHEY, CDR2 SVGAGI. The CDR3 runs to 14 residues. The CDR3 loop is CASRRPGSGNTIYF. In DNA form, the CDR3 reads TGTGCCAGCAGAAGACCGGGCTCTGGAAACACCATATATTTT.

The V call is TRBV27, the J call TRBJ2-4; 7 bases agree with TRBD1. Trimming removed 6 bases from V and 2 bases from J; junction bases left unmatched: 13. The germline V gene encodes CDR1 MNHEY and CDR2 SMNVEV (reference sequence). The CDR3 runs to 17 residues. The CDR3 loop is CASSPLTGAGSKNIQYF. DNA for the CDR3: TGTGCCAGCAGCCCACTCACAGGGGCCGGATCCAAAAACATTCAGTACTTC.

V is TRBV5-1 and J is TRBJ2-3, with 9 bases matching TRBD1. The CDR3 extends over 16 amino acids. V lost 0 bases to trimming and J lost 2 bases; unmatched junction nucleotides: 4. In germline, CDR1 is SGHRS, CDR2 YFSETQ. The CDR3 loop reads CASSLGAQGATDTQYF. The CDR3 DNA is TGCGCCAGCAGCTTGGGGGCACAGGGGGCCACAGATACGCAGTATTTT. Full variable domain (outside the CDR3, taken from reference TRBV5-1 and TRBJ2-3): KAGVTQTPRYLIKTRGQQVTLSCSPISGHRSVSWYQQTPGQGLQFLFEYFSETQRNKGNFPGRFSGRQFSNSRSEMNVSTLELGDSALYLCASSLGAQGATDTQYFGPGTRLTVL.

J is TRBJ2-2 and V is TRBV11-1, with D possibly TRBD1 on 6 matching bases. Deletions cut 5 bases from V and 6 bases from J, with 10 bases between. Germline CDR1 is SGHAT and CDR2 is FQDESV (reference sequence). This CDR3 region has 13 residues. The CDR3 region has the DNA TGTGCCAGCAGCCACAGGGTCGCCGGGGAGCTGTTTTTT. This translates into CASSHRVAGELFF.

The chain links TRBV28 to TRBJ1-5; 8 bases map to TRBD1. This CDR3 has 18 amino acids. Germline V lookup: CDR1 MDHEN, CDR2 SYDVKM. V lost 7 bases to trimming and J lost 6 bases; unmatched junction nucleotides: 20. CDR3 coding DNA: TGTGCCAGCATCCCTATAAGCCCACGGACAGGGCCCACTCAGCCCCAGCATTTT. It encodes CASIPISPRTGPTQPQHF. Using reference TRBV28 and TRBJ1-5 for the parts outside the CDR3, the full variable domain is DVKVTQSSRYLVKRTGEKVFLECVQDMDHENMFWYRQDPGLGLRLIYFSYDVKMKEKGDIPEGYSVSREKKERFSLILESASTNQTSMYLCASIPISPRTGPTQPQHFGDGTRLSIL.

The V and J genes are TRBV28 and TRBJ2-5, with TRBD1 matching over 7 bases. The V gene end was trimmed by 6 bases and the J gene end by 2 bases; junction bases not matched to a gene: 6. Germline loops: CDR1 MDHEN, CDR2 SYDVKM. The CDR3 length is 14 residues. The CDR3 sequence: CASSNNRGQETQYF. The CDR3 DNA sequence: TGTGCCAGCAGCAACAACAGGGGACAAGAGACCCAGTACTTC. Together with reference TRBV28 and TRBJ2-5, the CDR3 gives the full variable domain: DVKVTQSSRYLVKRTGEKVFLECVQDMDHENMFWYRQDPGLGLRLIYFSYDVKMKEKGDIPEGYSVSREKKERFSLILESASTNQTSMYLCASSNNRGQETQYFGPGTRLLVL.